Included here is one TCR beta chain sequence, with context. The data derive from a study of shared clonotypes between healthy human individuals. In the study overall: Each donor's CD8 memory used one plate, CD8 naive two, each CD4 subset three.

The authors divided CD4+ cells into CD45RA+ naive and CD45RA-negative memory subsets. The V gene lost 4 bases and the J gene lost 1 base, with 4 bases spanning the gap. The CDR3 runs to 12 residues. CDR1 is MNHEY, CDR2 SMNVEV, per germline (reference sequence). Splitting of each subset's genomic DNA was done evenly across several immunoSEQ plates. Repertoires were generated with immunoSEQ multiplex PCR, while TCRdb's copy carries only in-frame clones and drops some. This repertoire shows hundreds of thousands of clones, around two thirds found once; its top ten account for under 13%. Sequenced material: memory CD4+ T cells sorted from blood. Specified subset: CD45RA-negative fraction. This TCR was recovered from a man aged 25-45 years in good health. The chain uses TRBV27 and TRBJ1-2; the D is unclear. CDR3 DNA sequence: TGTGCCAGCAGTTCCCATAACTATGGCTACACCTTC. Encoded protein: CASSSHNYGYTF.